This TCR beta chain was recorded in a study of blood T cell repertoires in COVID-19. The table came from immunoSEQ multiplex PCR; TCRdb's copy has only in-frame clones and leaves some out. The data contain approximately 38,000 clones, 85% to 90% of them seen just once; the ten biggest clones take up around 5%. The V end lost 4 bases, the J end lost 16 bases, and 17 bases lay between the germline ends. Germline loops: CDR1 LGHDT, CDR2 YNNKEL (reference sequence). The CDR3 is 12 amino acids. The chain uses TRBV3-1 (or the pseudogene TRBV3-2) and TRBJ2-1, with D perhaps matching TRBD1 (6 bases). The sequence derives from a woman in her 70s with active COVID-19. Material for sequencing was peripheral blood. In DNA, the CDR3 is TGTGCCAGCAGCCCGTGGGCAGGGGAAGAATTCTTC. It is translated as CASSPWAGEEFF.